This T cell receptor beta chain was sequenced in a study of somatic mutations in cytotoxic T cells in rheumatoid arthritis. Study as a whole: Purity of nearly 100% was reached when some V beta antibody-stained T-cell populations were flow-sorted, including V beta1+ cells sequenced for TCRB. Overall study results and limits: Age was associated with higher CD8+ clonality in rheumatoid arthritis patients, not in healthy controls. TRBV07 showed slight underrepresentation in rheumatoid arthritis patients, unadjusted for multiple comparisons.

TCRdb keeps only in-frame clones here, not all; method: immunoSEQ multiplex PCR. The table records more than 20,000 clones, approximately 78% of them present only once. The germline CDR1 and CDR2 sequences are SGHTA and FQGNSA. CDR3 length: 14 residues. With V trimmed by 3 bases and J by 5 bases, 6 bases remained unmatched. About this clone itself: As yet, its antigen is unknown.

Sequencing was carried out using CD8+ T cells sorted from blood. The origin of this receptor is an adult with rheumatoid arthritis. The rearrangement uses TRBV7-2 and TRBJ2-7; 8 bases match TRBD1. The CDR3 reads CASSFLGQGHEQYF. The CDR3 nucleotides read TGTGCCAGCAGCTTCCTAGGACAGGGACACGAGCAGTACTTC.